This T cell receptor beta chain was identified during a study of resident and recirculating memory T cells in vitiligo. Study information: Shave-biopsy epidermis from lesional and nonlesional skin was sequenced alongside PBMCs.

Produced via immunoSEQ multiplex PCR; TCRdb's table is partial and in-frame only. The table lists 65,000 to 80,000 clones, about 90% of them singletons, with approximately 4.7% in the top ten. This CDR3 has 17 residues. Germline V gene lookup returns CDR1 SGDLS and CDR2 YYNGEE. Trimming took off 2 bases at V and 1 base at J, with 15 bases between the two ends. This rearrangement joins TRBV9 to TRBJ1-4, with D perhaps matching TRBD1 (5 bases). The clonotype originates from a male donor with vitiligo. The specimen was blood. The CDR3 is CASSVGTGVGTNEKLFF. In DNA form, the CDR3 reads TGTGCCAGCAGCGTTGGAACGGGGGTCGGAACTAATGAAAAACTGTTTTTT.